This T cell receptor beta chain was identified during a study of T-cell reconstitution after alpha-beta-depleted transplantation in children. Study-wide findings and caveats: Day-60 TCRbeta diversity that was high in some patients was derived from surviving recipient T cells and thymic progenitors. About two months after transplant, alpha-beta T cells reportedly came from several hundred expanded graft clones. A year had passed since transplant, and T-cell counts and diversity by then came mostly from newly produced T cells.

V was cut by 3 bases and J by 2 bases, with 20 bases left in between. Germline-derived CDR1 and CDR2 are LGHDT and YNNKEL (reference sequence). CDR3 length: 17 amino acids. As it was prepared, the TCRbeta library received unique molecular identifiers. In TCRdb, the PCR reads were re-called with MiXCR into one record per CDR3 protein. This table holds 750,000 to 950,000 distinct CDR3 sequences, roughly 15% found once. About this clonotype: Its antigen is unknown.

Sample: PBMCs, mostly from graft donor cells, taken 360 days after TCRalphabeta/CD19-depleted stem cell transplant. This receptor was identified in a male patient aged 10 to 17 who had a stem cell transplant for acute lymphoblastic leukemia, so the T cells may come from the graft donor. The V and J genes are TRBV3-1 and TRBJ2-7, with D perhaps matching TRBD1 or TRBD2 (5 bases each). The chain's CDR3 is CASSHLPPSSGPYEQYF. CDR3 DNA: TGTGCCAGCAGCCATCTCCCCCCTTCTTCGGGGCCCTACGAGCAGTACTTC.